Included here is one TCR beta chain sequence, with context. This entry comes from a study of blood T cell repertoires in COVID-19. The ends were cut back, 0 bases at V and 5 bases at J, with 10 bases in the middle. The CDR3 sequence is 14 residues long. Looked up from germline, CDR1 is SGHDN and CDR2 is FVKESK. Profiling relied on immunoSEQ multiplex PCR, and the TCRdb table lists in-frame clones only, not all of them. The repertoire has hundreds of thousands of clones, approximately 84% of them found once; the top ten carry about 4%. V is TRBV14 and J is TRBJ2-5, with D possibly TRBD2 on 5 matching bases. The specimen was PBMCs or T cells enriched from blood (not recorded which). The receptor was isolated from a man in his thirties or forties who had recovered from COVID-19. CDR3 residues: CASSQDQGSETQYF. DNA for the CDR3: TGTGCCAGCAGCCAAGATCAAGGGAGTGAGACCCAGTACTTC.